This TCR beta chain is drawn from a study of blood T cell repertoires in COVID-19. Study-level information: Donors in the United States, Italy and Spain gave samples during acute or convalescent COVID-19.

The germline V gene encodes CDR1 SGHVS and CDR2 FQNEAQ. V trimming: 5 bases; J trimming: 8 bases; junction bases outside the gene matches: 17. The CDR3 totals 16 residues. Participants spanned ages about 18 to 100 years and resided in around 25 US areas. Cohort 3 donors counted as recovered after two negative PCRs, clearance, or resolved symptoms. Original analysis: Nucleated cell counts were estimated from reference gene primer amplification. Some clones are missing from TCRdb's copy, which holds only in-frame ones; the method was immunoSEQ multiplex PCR. The D gene and trimming were derived from the DNA, and the V and J assignments and clone size from that table. The data contain under 300,000 clones, about 90% of them singletons. This clone was detected a few times.

The sequenced sample consisted of PBMCs or T cells enriched from blood (not recorded which). This sequence was found in a woman between 55 and 75 years old who had recovered from COVID-19. The V gene is TRBV7-8, the J gene TRBJ1-2, with 7 bases fitting TRBD1. In DNA form, the CDR3 reads TGTGCCAGCAGCCTGGGTTTGACAGGGCCCTCTTGGGGCTACACCTTC. Protein: CASSLGLTGPSWGYTF.